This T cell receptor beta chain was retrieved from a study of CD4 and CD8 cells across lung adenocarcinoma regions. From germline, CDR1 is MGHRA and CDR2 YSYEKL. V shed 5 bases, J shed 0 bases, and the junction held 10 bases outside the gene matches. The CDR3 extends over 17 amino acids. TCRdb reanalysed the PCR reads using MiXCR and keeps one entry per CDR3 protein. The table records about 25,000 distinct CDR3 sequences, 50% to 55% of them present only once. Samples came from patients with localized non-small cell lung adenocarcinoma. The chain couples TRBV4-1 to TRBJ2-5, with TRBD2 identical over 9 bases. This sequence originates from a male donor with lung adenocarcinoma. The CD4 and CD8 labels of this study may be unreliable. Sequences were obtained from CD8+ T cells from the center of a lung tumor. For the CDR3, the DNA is TGCGCCAGCAGCGAGGGGCGGGGGGGCGGGGACCAAGAGACCCAGTACTTC. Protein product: CASSEGRGGGDQETQYF.